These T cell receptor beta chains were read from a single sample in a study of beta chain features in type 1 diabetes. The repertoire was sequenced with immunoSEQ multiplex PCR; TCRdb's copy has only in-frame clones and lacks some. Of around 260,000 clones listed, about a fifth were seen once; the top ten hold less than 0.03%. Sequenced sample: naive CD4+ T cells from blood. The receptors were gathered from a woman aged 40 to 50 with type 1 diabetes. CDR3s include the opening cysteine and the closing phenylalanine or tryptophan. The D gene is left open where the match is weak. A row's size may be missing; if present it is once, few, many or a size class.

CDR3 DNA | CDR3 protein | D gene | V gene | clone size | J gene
TGTGCCACCAGCAGGTCCGGGACTAGCGGGAGACGCACAGATACGCAGTATTTT | CATSRSGTSGRRTDTQYF | TRBD2 | TRBV15 | few | TRBJ2-3
TGTGCCAGCACCAAGACTGTCGGCACCAATCAGCCCCAGCATTTT | CASTKTVGTNQPQHF | . | TRBV28 | . | TRBJ1-5
TGTGCCAGCAGTCCAACCGGGACAGGGGGCAGGGAGCAGTACTTC | CASSPTGTGGREQYF | TRBD1 | TRBV27 | few | TRBJ2-7
TGTGCCAGCAGCTTAGAACGGCTAGCGGGAGGGTGGACCGGGGAGCTGTTTTTT | CASSLERLAGGWTGELFF | TRBD2 | TRBV7-2 | few | TRBJ2-2
TGTGCCAGCAGCTTAGGCGGAATACGCACAGATACGCAGTATTTT | CASSLGGIRTDTQYF | . | TRBV7-2 | . | TRBJ2-3
TGTGCCAGCAGTTTACAGGGCCACCACCCTCCACTCGAGCAGTACTTC | CASSLQGHHPPLEQYF | . | TRBV28 | few | TRBJ2-7
TGTGCCAGCAGCCCGGGGTTTCAAGAGACCCAGTACTTC | CASSPGFQETQYF | . | TRBV7-3 | few | TRBJ2-5
TGTGCCAGCAGCTTAGGAGACAGGGGCCAAAGCTCCTACGAGCAGTACTTC | CASSLGDRGQSSYEQYF | TRBD1 | TRBV11-3 | . | TRBJ2-7
TGTGCCAGCAGCCAAGTATTGGGCTCGAACACCGGGGAGCTGTTTTTT | CASSQVLGSNTGELFF | . | TRBV14 | . | TRBJ2-2
TGTGCCAGCATCATCGGAGGGACAGGGGGCTACTATGGCTACACCTTC | CASIIGGTGGYYGYTF | TRBD1 | TRBV5-6 | few | TRBJ1-2
TGTGCCAGCAGCGGTACAGGGCAATCACCCCTCCACTTT | CASSGTGQSPLHF | . | TRBV9 | few | TRBJ1-6
TGTGCCAGCAGTGAAGTGCTAGAAGGGGAGCTGTTTTTT | CASSEVLEGELFF | . | TRBV6-1 | . | TRBJ2-2
TGCGCCGACTCCCGGGGACAGGGGAAAATGCTAGGGGAGCAGTACTTC | CADSRGQGKMLGEQYF | TRBD1 | TRBV23-1 | few | TRBJ2-7
TGTGCCAGTATCTCCTGGGAGAGCAATGAGCAGTTCTTC | CASISWESNEQFF | . | TRBV19 | few | TRBJ2-1
TGTGCCAGCAGCACAGGATCTGGGGCCAACGTCCTGACTTTC | CASSTGSGANVLTF | . | TRBV28 | few | TRBJ2-6
TGCAGTGCGAGCGAAGAGGGCGAGCAGTACTTC | CSASEEGEQYF | . | TRBV20-1 | . | TRBJ2-7
TGTGCCAGCAGTTTATTTCAGGGGCTGTACGAGCAGTACTTC | CASSLFQGLYEQYF | . | TRBV27 | few | TRBJ2-7
TGTGCCAGCAGTTTGAGGAGGCTTAATGAAAAACTGTTTTTT | CASSLRRLNEKLFF | . | TRBV28 | . | TRBJ1-4
TGTGCCAGCAGCCCTCCCACAAGCTCCTACAATGAGCAGTTCTTC | CASSPPTSSYNEQFF | . | TRBV7-9 | few | TRBJ2-1
TGTGCCAGCAGGACAGGGTCCCGGCAGTTCTTC | CASRTGSRQFF | TRBD1 | TRBV2 | . | TRBJ2-1
TGTGCCAGCAGCTTAGGCGGGGCAGAAGAGACCCAGTACTTC | CASSLGGAEETQYF | . | TRBV7-3 | few | TRBJ2-5
TGTGCTTCGCGGGCTTTTAGCACAGATACGCAGTATTTT | CASRAFSTDTQYF | . | TRBV12-5 | . | TRBJ2-3
TGCAGCGCCCGGGACAGTGGTAATGAAAAACTGTTTTTT | CSARDSGNEKLFF | TRBD1 | TRBV29-1 | few | TRBJ1-4
TGTGCCAGTCGACAGGGATTAACTGAAGCTTTCTTT | CASRQGLTEAFF | TRBD1 | TRBV19 | . | TRBJ1-1
TGTGCCAGCAGTTACTCGAGTGGTAGCAATCAGCCCCAGCATTTT | CASSYSSGSNQPQHF | . | TRBV6-5 | . | TRBJ1-5
TGTGCCAGCAGGAAACAGGGTGAAGCTTTCTTT | CASRKQGEAFF | . | TRBV6-5 | . | TRBJ1-1
TGTGCCAGCAGCTTAGCCAGGCTTCATGGCTACACCTTC | CASSLARLHGYTF | . | TRBV7-9 | . | TRBJ1-2
TGTGCCAGCAGCTACGACAGGGATGAGCAGTACTTC | CASSYDRDEQYF | TRBD1 | TRBV28 | few | TRBJ2-7
TGTGCCAGTAGTATCGCGATCGGACTAGCCGAGACCCAGTACTTC | CASSIAIGLAETQYF | TRBD2 | TRBV19 | . | TRBJ2-5
TGCAGTGCTGAGGCGATCGAGACCCAGTACTTC | CSAEAIETQYF | . | TRBV20-1 | few | TRBJ2-5
TGTGCCAGCAGCTTCGACAGGGCGGGGAATTCACCCCTCCACTTT | CASSFDRAGNSPLHF | TRBD1 | TRBV7-9 | . | TRBJ1-6
TGTGCCAGCAGTTCCGCCGGGACAGGGTACAGGGGCGGTGAAGCTTTCTTT | CASSSAGTGYRGGEAFF | TRBD1 | TRBV28 | . | TRBJ1-1
TGTGCGCAGGACAGGTTCTATGGCTACACCTTC | CAQDRFYGYTF | TRBD1 | TRBV30 | . | TRBJ1-2
TGCGCCAGCAGCTACCCACAGGGGGAAACCTACAATGAGCAGTTCTTC | CASSYPQGETYNEQFF | TRBD1 | TRBV5-1 | few | TRBJ2-1
TGTGCCAGCAGCTCTGCCCCAACGCGGTACGAGCAGTACTTC | CASSSAPTRYEQYF | . | TRBV7-9 | . | TRBJ2-7
TGTGCCAGCAGCTTAGTTAGCGGATGGGGTACGGACGGTGTGGAGCAGTACTTC | CASSLVSGWGTDGVEQYF | . | TRBV7-2 | . | TRBJ2-7
TGTGCCAGCTCACCAACTTTACTCGGAGCGGACTCCTACGAGCAGTACTTC | CASSPTLLGADSYEQYF | . | TRBV18 | . | TRBJ2-7
TGTGCCAGCAGTAGGGTCGGGCTAGCCGGCGGGGGTGAGCAGTTCTTC | CASSRVGLAGGGEQFF | TRBD2 | TRBV28 | . | TRBJ2-1
TGTGCCAGCAGTGGGCGGCAAAGGATAAACACTGAAGCTTTCTTT | CASSGRQRINTEAFF | . | TRBV2 | few | TRBJ1-1
TGTGCCAGCAGCTTAGGGGCGGGTAGCTGGCAAGAGACCCAGTACTTC | CASSLGAGSWQETQYF | . | TRBV7-2 | few | TRBJ2-5
TGTGCCAGCTCACCAAGGCAGGGGGCGACCTACGAGCAGTACTTC | CASSPRQGATYEQYF | TRBD1 | TRBV18 | few | TRBJ2-7
TGTGCCAGCAGGCGGGACAGGGCTTACAATGAGCAGTTCTTC | CASRRDRAYNEQFF | TRBD1 | TRBV5-4 | . | TRBJ2-1
TGCGCCAGCAGCCAGGATGTGTATGCGGGTGGCACAGATACGCAGTATTTT | CASSQDVYAGGTDTQYF | . | TRBV4-3 | few | TRBJ2-3
TGCGCCAGCAGCCACTCCGGGACAGGCCTTAGCACAGATACGCAGTATTTT | CASSHSGTGLSTDTQYF | TRBD1 | TRBV4-1 | . | TRBJ2-3
TGTGCCAGCAGCGTAGGCCCCCCCGGGGGGCAAACCGGGGAGCTGTTTTTT | CASSVGPPGGQTGELFF | . | TRBV9 | . | TRBJ2-2
TGTGCCAGCAGCCCTCCCGGGACAGGGCTCGGGGGCACTGAAGCTTTCTTT | CASSPPGTGLGGTEAFF | TRBD1 | TRBV5-6 | . | TRBJ1-1
TGTGCCTGGAGTGTGCGAATCGGACCCAGCGGGGTCGTAGATACGCAGTATTTT | CAWSVRIGPSGVVDTQYF | TRBD2 | TRBV30 | few | TRBJ2-3
TGTGCCAGCAGCGTAGGGAGCAGTGAGCAGTTCTTC | CASSVGSSEQFF | . | TRBV9 | . | TRBJ2-1
TGTGCCACCAGCAGAGTTCTCAATGAGCAGTTCTTC | CATSRVLNEQFF | . | TRBV15 | few | TRBJ2-1
TGTGCCAGCAGCACCGGGGGAGACTATGGCTACACCTTC | CASSTGGDYGYTF | . | TRBV28 | . | TRBJ1-2
TGTGCCAGCAGCGTAGACAGGGGTGGAAACATTCAGTACTTC | CASSVDRGGNIQYF | TRBD1 | TRBV7-8 | . | TRBJ2-4
TGCAGTGGACAGTCCGACTACGAGCAGTACTTC | CSGQSDYEQYF | . | TRBV20-1 | few | TRBJ2-7
TGTGCCAGCAACCACAGGGTAAGGGACAATGAGCAGTTCTTC | CASNHRVRDNEQFF | . | TRBV28 | . | TRBJ2-1
TGTGCCAGCAGCTCCAACTTCGGCGGGGAGCTGTTTTTT | CASSSNFGGELFF | . | TRBV11-2 | . | TRBJ2-2